The 13 T cell receptor beta chains below come from one sample, sequenced in a study of CD8+CD57+ T cells in acquired aplastic anemia. The patients chosen for sequencing had shown expansion of CD8+CD57+ cells (detected by flow cytometry). CDR3 and TCR beta VDJ profiling relied on a genomic DNA template. TCRdb fed the reads into MiXCR, producing one record per CDR3 protein. The sample lists about 220,000 distinct CDR3 sequences; approximately 45% were seen once. Specimen: sorted CD4+, CD8+, or CD8+CD57+ T cells (not recorded which) from PBMCs. Receptors originate from a human donor with aplastic anemia.

The sample holds a few counts of this clonotype. This chain's CDR3 is CASSTLPPRLAGTYEQYF. The CDR3 DNA is TGTGCCAGTAGTACCCTCCCCCCAAGACTAGCGGGGACCTACGAGCAGTACTTC. This chain uses TRBV19 with TRBJ2-7; 11 bases are shared with TRBD2. Germline trimming cut 4 bases from V and 2 bases from J; bases unmatched to any gene: 13. The CDR3 runs to 18 residues. The germline V gene has CDR1 LNHDA and CDR2 SQIVND (reference sequence).

J is TRBJ2-3 and V is TRBV9; no firm D call. Trimming took 4 bases from V and 4 from J, leaving 13 bases between them. Germline CDR1 is SGDLS and CDR2 is YYNGEE. This CDR3 has 14 amino acids. The CDR3 coding sequence is TGTGCCAGCAGCTTGAGTGGTGAGGCAGATACGCAGTATTTT. This sequence encodes CASSLSGEADTQYF.

To note about this clonotype: A much larger clonotype is one base distant, so this may be a read error. The V and J genes are TRBV7-8 and TRBJ2-3, with a possible D match to TRBD2 (5 bases). V lost 2 bases and J 4 bases, leaving 19 bases between the germline ends. CDR1 and CDR2 (germline): SGHVS, FQNEAQ. CDR3 size: 17 residues. The CDR3 loop is CASSLNFGRGNPDTQYF. CDR3 in DNA: TGTGCCAGCAGCTTAAATTTTGGCCGGGGAAATCCAGATACGCAGTATTTT. Complete variable domain (other parts from reference TRBV7-8 and TRBJ2-3): GAGVSQSPRYKVAKRGQDVALRCDPISGHVSLFWYQQALGQGPEFLTYFQNEAQLDKSGLPSDRFFAERPEGSVSTLKIQRTQQEDSAVYLCASSLNFGRGNPDTQYFGPGTRLTVL.

In this sample, this clonotype turned up once. The chain carries TRBV9 and TRBJ1-4; 7 positions match TRBD1. CDR3 length: 14 amino acids. Trimming took 6 bases from V and 8 from J; bases not matched to a gene: 10. Germline V gene lookup returns CDR1 SGDLS and CDR2 YYNGEE. DNA of the CDR3: TGTGCCAGCAAGGGAGGGGGCAGACGGGAAAAACTGTTTTTT. Translation gives CASKGGGRREKLFF.

This clonotype has a count of ten or more. This chain connects TRBV4-1 to TRBJ2-7; 10 nucleotides agree with TRBD1. The CDR3 covers 14 residues. Germline CDR1 reads MGHRA; CDR2 reads YSYEKL. Losses at the gene ends were 3 bases for V and 6 bases for J; bases not matched to a gene: 5. CDR3 residues: CASSHGQGGFEQYF. The DNA of the CDR3 is TGCGCCAGCAGCCACGGACAGGGGGGGTTCGAGCAGTACTTC.

V is TRBV15 and J is TRBJ2-7; the D gene is possibly TRBD1 (6 bases). The CDR3 has 15 amino acids. Trimming left V 0 bases short and J 6 bases short, with 15 bases between. Germline values: CDR1 LNHNV, CDR2 YYDKDF (reference sequence). CDR3 nucleotides: TGTGCCACCAGCAGAGATCGCACCCTAGGGGGCGAGCAGTACTTC. Its protein is CATSRDRTLGGEQYF.

The chain joins TRBV5-1 to TRBJ1-6, with 7 bases that match TRBD1. After removal of 4 bases from V and 9 bases from J, the junction contained 7 bases not matched to a gene. The CDR3 consists of 14 residues. Germline values: CDR1 SGHRS, CDR2 YFSETQ. For the CDR3, the DNA is TGCGCCAGCAGCGCAGGACAGGATTGTTCACCCCTCCACTTT. Residues: CASSAGQDCSPLHF.

This clonotype was seen at least ten times. This rearrangement joins TRBV7-6 to TRBJ2-7, with 7 bases matching TRBD2. With 5 bases clipped from V and 2 bases from J, the junction kept 9 bases outside the gene matches. Germline CDR1 is SGHVS and CDR2 is FNYEAQ. The CDR3 totals 15 residues. The CDR3 here is CASSPGGRWTYEQYF. In nucleotides, the CDR3 is TGTGCCAGCAGCCCGGGGGGACGGTGGACCTACGAGCAGTACTTC.

V is TRBV7-2 and J is TRBJ2-7; D may match TRBD1 or TRBD2 (5 bases each). Germline V lookup: CDR1 SGHTA, CDR2 FQGNSA. CDR3 size: 15 residues. With 6 bases removed from V and 5 bases from J, the gap between germline ends came to 20 bases. CDR3 nucleotides: TGTGCCAGCAGTTACGATGGCTCCGGGGCCAACGAGCAGTACTTC. Encoded protein: CASSYDGSGANEQYF.

V gene TRBV29-1 combines with J gene TRBJ1-1; D gene ambiguous. Looked up from germline, CDR1 is SQVTM and CDR2 is ANQGSEA. The CDR3 is 10 amino acids. The V and J ends lost 6 bases and 7 bases respectively, with 9 bases between them. The CDR3 sequence is CSVDTDEAFF. The DNA for the CDR3 is TGCAGCGTGGATACTGATGAAGCTTTCTTT.

This chain joins TRBV10-2 and TRBJ2-7; the match to TRBD1 covers 8 bases. V lost 4 bases, J lost 2 bases, and 10 bases stayed unmatched. The CDR3 extends over 16 amino acids. The germline CDR1 and CDR2 sequences are WSHSY and SAAADI. The CDR3 loop reads CASSVSRAGGPYEQYF. CDR3 coding DNA: TGCGCCAGCAGTGTCTCGAGGGCAGGGGGCCCCTACGAGCAGTACTTC.

This clonotype was picked up many times. This rearrangement joins TRBV20-1 to TRBJ1-2; D is unclear. Trimming removed 3 bases at V and 7 bases at J, with 12 bases between. Germline CDR1 reads DFQATT; CDR2 reads SNEGSKA (reference sequence). This CDR3 is built from 12 residues. CDR3 DNA sequence: TGCAGTGCTAGCTCCGAGGACGGTGGCTACACCTTC. Its protein product is CSASSEDGGYTF.

The chain couples TRBV7-2 to TRBJ2-7, with 7 bases aligning to TRBD2. Trimming at V came to 11 bases and at J to 7 bases, leaving 14 bases not matched to a gene. The CDR3 runs to 13 residues. Germline CDR1 and CDR2: SGHTA and FQGNSA. CDR3: CAWSSGTGGEQYF. In nucleotides, the CDR3 is TGTGCCTGGTCCTCCGGAACGGGGGGTGAGCAGTACTTC.